This is a list of T cell receptor beta chains from one sample in a study of cytomegalovirus exposure and HLA in healthy donors. Method: immunoSEQ multiplex PCR; TCRdb's copy keeps in-frame clones and lacks some. This table has more than 85,000 clones, around 74% appearing once. The specimen sequenced was PBMCs. The origin of the receptors is a young man in good health and CMV-seropositive. The CDR3 runs from the conserved cysteine through the conserved F or W. D genes are given only for firm matches. Some rows mark clone size as missing; the rest say once, few, many or name a class of expanded clone.

D gene: .
clone size: .
V gene: TRBV2
J gene: TRBJ2-7
CDR3 protein: CASSEEATRYEQYF
CDR3 DNA: TGTGCCAGCAGTGAGGAGGCCACAAGGTACGAGCAGTACTTC

D gene: TRBD1
clone size: .
V gene: TRBV11-3
J gene: TRBJ1-6
CDR3 protein: CASSLRVTGSSYNSPLHF
CDR3 DNA: TGTGCCAGCAGCTTACGCGTGACAGGGAGCTCCTATAATTCACCCCTCCACTTT

D gene: .
clone size: few
V gene: TRBV6-5
J gene: TRBJ2-7
CDR3 protein: CASRPTGGGYEQYF
CDR3 DNA: TGTGCCAGCAGACCTACAGGGGGGGGTTACGAGCAGTACTTC

D gene: .
clone size: .
V gene: TRBV28
J gene: TRBJ1-1
CDR3 protein: CASSFPGTRAEAFF
CDR3 DNA: TGTGCCAGCAGCTTCCCCGGGACACGGGCTGAAGCTTTCTTT

D gene: .
clone size: few
V gene: TRBV6-6
J gene: TRBJ1-5
CDR3 protein: CASRHPSGNNQPQHF
CDR3 DNA: TGTGCCAGCAGGCACCCCTCGGGAAACAATCAGCCCCAGCATTTT

D gene: TRBD2
clone size: .
V gene: TRBV9
J gene: TRBJ2-1
CDR3 protein: CASSAPSSGGHSYNEQFF
CDR3 DNA: TGTGCCAGCAGCGCACCAAGCAGCGGGGGACACTCCTACAATGAGCAGTTCTTC

D gene: TRBD1
clone size: .
V gene: TRBV9
J gene: TRBJ1-2
CDR3 protein: CASSFDRGLYTF
CDR3 DNA: TGTGCCAGCAGCTTCGACAGGGGGCTCTACACCTTC

D gene: .
clone size: .
V gene: TRBV18
J gene: TRBJ1-4
CDR3 protein: CASSPTGRATNEKLFF
CDR3 DNA: TGTGCCAGCTCACCGACAGGTCGGGCAACTAATGAAAAACTGTTTTTT

D gene: .
clone size: few
V gene: TRBV6-6
J gene: TRBJ1-5
CDR3 protein: CASRGKDSPYQPQHF
CDR3 DNA: TGTGCCAGCAGGGGAAAAGACAGCCCTTATCAGCCCCAGCATTTT

D gene: TRBD1
clone size: once
V gene: TRBV19
J gene: TRBJ2-5
CDR3 protein: CASSAGGETQYF
CDR3 DNA: TGTGCCAGTAGTGCAGGGGGAGAGACCCAGTACTTC

D gene: TRBD2
clone size: .
V gene: TRBV18
J gene: TRBJ2-7
CDR3 protein: CASSRTSGDYEQYF
CDR3 DNA: TGTGCCAGCTCACGTACTAGCGGGGATTACGAGCAGTACTTC

D gene: TRBD1
clone size: .
V gene: TRBV18
J gene: TRBJ1-6
CDR3 protein: CASSDIPGQGHSRNSPLHF
CDR3 DNA: TGTGCCAGCTCAGATATTCCGGGACAGGGACATTCCCGTAATTCACCCCTCCACTTT

D gene: .
clone size: .
V gene: TRBV27
J gene: TRBJ2-5
CDR3 protein: CASSWGVDSETQYF
CDR3 DNA: TGTGCCAGCAGTTGGGGGGTGGACTCAGAGACCCAGTACTTC

D gene: TRBD1
clone size: .
V gene: TRBV18
J gene: TRBJ2-7
CDR3 protein: CASSPGTGVYEQYF
CDR3 DNA: TGTGCCAGCTCACCAGGGACAGGCGTCTACGAGCAGTACTTC

D gene: .
clone size: .
V gene: TRBV9
J gene: TRBJ1-6
CDR3 protein: CASSRRQASGSPLHF
CDR3 DNA: TGTGCCAGCAGCAGGAGACAGGCTTCGGGTTCACCCCTCCACTTT

D gene: .
clone size: .
V gene: TRBV7-3
J gene: TRBJ2-2
CDR3 protein: CASSLGGSGELFF
CDR3 DNA: TGTGCCAGCAGCTTAGGGGGGAGCGGGGAGCTGTTTTTT

D gene: TRBD1
clone size: .
V gene: TRBV4-3
J gene: TRBJ2-7
CDR3 protein: CASSQDGTGYEQYF
CDR3 DNA: TGCGCCAGCAGCCAAGACGGGACAGGCTACGAGCAGTACTTC

D gene: .
clone size: .
V gene: TRBV7-3
J gene: TRBJ2-3
CDR3 protein: CASSLTEGLGDTQYF
CDR3 DNA: TGTGCCAGCAGCTTAACGGAGGGCTTGGGAGATACGCAGTATTTT

D gene: TRBD1
clone size: .
V gene: TRBV6-5
J gene: TRBJ2-5
CDR3 protein: CASSYSYTLQGETQYF
CDR3 DNA: TGTGCCAGCAGTTACTCCTACACCCTACAGGGGGAGACCCAGTACTTC

D gene: .
clone size: .
V gene: TRBV7-2
J gene: TRBJ2-7
CDR3 protein: CASSLSYEQYF
CDR3 DNA: TGTGCCAGCAGCCTCTCCTACGAGCAGTACTTC

D gene: TRBD1
clone size: .
V gene: TRBV7-6
J gene: TRBJ2-7
CDR3 protein: CASSGRDRTYEQYF
CDR3 DNA: TGTGCCAGCAGCGGCCGGGACAGGACCTACGAGCAGTACTTC

D gene: .
clone size: .
V gene: TRBV5-5
J gene: TRBJ2-7
CDR3 protein: CASSSDYRPNEQYF
CDR3 DNA: TGTGCCAGCAGCTCTGACTACCGCCCCAACGAGCAGTACTTC

D gene: .
clone size: .
V gene: TRBV30
J gene: TRBJ2-3
CDR3 protein: CAWSVHRLDTDTQYF
CDR3 DNA: TGTGCCTGGAGTGTACATCGGCTAGACACAGATACGCAGTATTTT

D gene: .
clone size: .
V gene: TRBV5-4
J gene: TRBJ2-7
CDR3 protein: CASSLGTSTYEQYF
CDR3 DNA: TGTGCCAGCAGCTTGGGCACTAGTACCTACGAGCAGTACTTC

D gene: .
clone size: .
V gene: TRBV15
J gene: TRBJ2-5
CDR3 protein: CATSRDNSETQYF
CDR3 DNA: TGTGCCACCAGCAGAGATAACTCGGAGACCCAGTACTTC

D gene: TRBD2
clone size: .
V gene: TRBV7-3
J gene: TRBJ2-1
CDR3 protein: CASSPWEAGGPFPEQFF
CDR3 DNA: TGTGCCAGCAGCCCCTGGGAAGCGGGGGGGCCTTTTCCTGAGCAGTTCTTC

D gene: .
clone size: .
V gene: TRBV7-9
J gene: TRBJ1-6
CDR3 protein: CASSLGPQGGSYNSPLHF
CDR3 DNA: TGTGCCAGCAGCTTAGGTCCACAGGGAGGGTCCTATAATTCACCCCTCCACTTT

D gene: .
clone size: .
V gene: TRBV28
J gene: TRBJ1-5
CDR3 protein: CASSPRLGLGPQHF
CDR3 DNA: TGTGCCAGCAGCCCCCGTTTGGGGCTTGGGCCCCAGCATTTT

D gene: .
clone size: .
V gene: TRBV27
J gene: TRBJ1-1
CDR3 protein: CASSLFPGKGPNTEAFF
CDR3 DNA: TGTGCCAGCAGTTTATTTCCAGGGAAAGGACCGAACACTGAAGCTTTCTTT

D gene: TRBD1
clone size: once
V gene: TRBV15
J gene: TRBJ1-4
CDR3 protein: CATSRGQGAEKLFF
CDR3 DNA: TGTGCCACCAGCAGAGGACAGGGGGCTGAAAAACTGTTTTTT

D gene: .
clone size: .
V gene: TRBV7-9
J gene: TRBJ2-5
CDR3 protein: CASSTPVQETQYF
CDR3 DNA: TGTGCCAGCAGCACCCCGGTCCAAGAGACCCAGTACTTC